The entry below gives a single T cell receptor beta chain sequence along with its context. This specimen belongs to a study of blood T cell repertoires in COVID-19. The CDR3 has 15 residues. V was clipped by 5 bases and J by 8 bases, with 19 bases between them. Germline CDR1 is SNHLY and CDR2 is FYNNEI. Original handling: Estimation of nucleated cell counts relied on the amplification of reference gene primers. This table comes from immunoSEQ multiplex PCR, and its TCRdb copy is limited to in-frame clones, with some not included. The V and J calls and clone size come from that table; D and trimming were worked out from the DNA. The sample lists roughly 250,000 clones, 75% to 90% seen once, with about an eighth in the top ten.

V is TRBV2 and J is TRBJ2-4; D might be TRBD2 (7 bases). The receptor was derived from a woman between 55 and 75 years old with active or convalescent COVID-19. The sample was peripheral blood. As DNA, the CDR3 is TGTGCCAGCAGTCAAGAGGGGGGGCGAGGGGACATTCAGTACTTC. It translates to CASSQEGGRGDIQYF.